This entry lists 13 T cell receptor beta chains sequenced from one sample in a study of post-analysis software for immune sequencing data. General study results and limits: Compared with controls, patients had more of about 5 TRBV segments, including TRBV5-6, TRBV5-1 and TRBV20-1.

Their target antigens are unknown. Every TCR beta cDNA library bore unique molecular identifiers. A single record per CDR3 protein comes from TCRdb applying MiXCR to the PCR reads. The profile covers about 570,000 distinct CDR3 sequences, with roughly 34% appearing a single time and around 6.1% taken by the ten largest. The source material was blood. The receptors stem from a girl aged 2-17 years with multiple sclerosis.

This clonotype is a singleton in its sample. The gene calls are TRBV7-9 and TRBJ1-1; D is perhaps TRBD1 (5 bases). The CDR3 totals 14 residues. Deletions cut 5 bases from V and 7 bases from J, with 17 bases between. Per the germline V gene, CDR1 is SEHNR and CDR2 is FQNEAQ (reference sequence). The CDR3 DNA sequence: TGTGCCAGCAGCGATTTGGGGGGGTGGCGTGAAGCTTTCTTT. This gives the protein CASSDLGGWREAFF.

This clonotype has more than one count but fewer than ten. The chain carries TRBV6-5 and TRBJ2-1; D may be TRBD2 (6 bases). The V gene lost 1 base and the J gene lost 8 bases, with 9 bases spanning the gap. The CDR3 runs 13 residues. CDR1 MNHEY and CDR2 SVGAGI come from the germline V gene. The CDR3 DNA sequence: TGTGCCAGCAGTTACTTGCGGGGTGATGAGCAGTTCTTC. Protein: CASSYLRGDEQFF.

This clonotype was recorded many times. The genes are TRBV7-3 and TRBJ2-3; 11 bases are a match to TRBD2. The germline V gene has CDR1 SGHTA and CDR2 FQGTGA. The CDR3 covers 15 residues. V lost 4 bases and J lost 3; bases outside the gene matches: 3. CDR3 in DNA: TGTGCCAGCAGCTCTAGCGGGGGGAAAACAGATACGCAGTATTTT. Translated: CASSSSGGKTDTQYF.

There are a few counts of this clonotype. The V gene is TRBV6-5, the J gene TRBJ2-5; D gene uncertain. The J call may be faulty, since TRBJ2-7 better matches the DNA end. Germline CDR1 is MNHEY and CDR2 is SVGAGI. The CDR3 sequence is 14 residues long. The CDR3 is CASRNRGSDYEQYF. As DNA, the CDR3 is TGTGCCAGCAGGAATCGAGGATCCGACTACGAGCAGTACTTC.

V gene TRBV27 combines with J gene TRBJ1-4; 10 positions agree with TRBD1. The CDR3 totals 15 residues. From germline, CDR1 is MNHEY and CDR2 SMNVEV (reference sequence). Trimming took 6 bases from V and 8 from J; bases not matched to a gene: 9. The CDR3 reads CASRRTGTGDEKLFF. The CDR3 nucleotides read TGTGCCAGCAGGCGAACCGGGACAGGGGACGAAAAACTGTTTTTT.

The chain couples TRBV7-8 to TRBJ2-5, with TRBD1 as a possible D gene (6 bases). This CDR3 comprises 12 residues. The germline V gene has CDR1 SGHVS and CDR2 FQNEAQ. With 2 bases removed from V and 11 bases from J, the gap between germline ends came to 12 bases. The CDR3 bases are TGTGCCAGCAGCTTAAGTGAGGGGGAGCAGTACTTC. Its translation is CASSLSEGEQYF.

This clonotype occurred a few times. The chain employs TRBV5-1 and TRBJ2-3; D not resolved. This CDR3 spans 14 amino acids. Germline V CDR1 and CDR2: SGHRS, YFSETQ. Trimming left V 0 bases short and J 2 bases short, with 7 bases between. The CDR3 is CASSLEGTTDTQYF. The CDR3 DNA reads TGCGCCAGCAGCTTGGAGGGTACCACAGATACGCAGTATTTT.

This clonotype has just a few counts. The chain links TRBV10-3 to TRBJ2-7; D gene uncertain. V was cut by 0 bases and J by 0 bases, with 12 bases left in between. The CDR3 runs to 16 residues. The germline gives CDR1 ENHRY, CDR2 SYGVKD. CDR3 region: CAISESGGESSYEQYF. The DNA for the CDR3 is TGTGCCATCAGTGAGTCGGGCGGAGAGAGCTCCTACGAGCAGTACTTC.

In this sample, this clonotype turned up a few times. The genes are TRBV5-1 and TRBJ1-2, with 9 bases lining up with TRBD1. This CDR3 region has 15 residues. Germline-derived CDR1 and CDR2 are SGHRS and YFSETQ. Trimming removed 3 bases from V and 4 bases from J; junction bases left unmatched: 7. CDR3 region: CASSWKPTGGYGYTF. The CDR3 DNA follows: TGCGCCAGCAGCTGGAAACCGACAGGGGGCTATGGCTACACCTTC.

The sample holds a few counts of this clonotype. This chain joins TRBV5-1 and TRBJ2-3, with 13 bases identical to TRBD2. CDR3 length: 16 residues. Germline values: CDR1 SGHRS, CDR2 YFSETQ. After removal of 9 bases from V and 5 bases from J, the junction contained 12 bases not matched to a gene. CDR3 nucleotide sequence: TGCGCCACTTTCGCGAGGGGGACTAGCGGGGAAGATACGCAGTATTTT. This gives the protein CATFARGTSGEDTQYF.

This chain uses TRBV12-3 or TRBV12-4 with TRBJ1-5; D is perhaps TRBD1 (5 bases). CDR3 size: 13 residues. Trimming shortened V by 6 bases and J by 7 bases, and 13 bases separated the two germline ends. The CDR3 DNA sequence: TGTGCCAGCAGAGACAGAAAGGGACAGCCCCAGCATTTT. It yields the protein CASRDRKGQPQHF.

This clonotype came up a few times. This chain joins TRBV20-1 and TRBJ1-1; D uncertain. This CDR3 region has 12 residues. CDR1 is DFQATT, CDR2 SNEGSKA, per germline (reference sequence). Between the trimmed V and J ends, which lost 6 bases and 5 bases, there was a span of 13 bases. The chain's CDR3 is CSAPGGSTEAFF. Here the CDR3 DNA reads TGCAGTGCCCCAGGAGGAAGTACTGAAGCTTTCTTT.

This chain connects TRBV5-1 to TRBJ2-1, with D perhaps TRBD1 or TRBD2 (5 bases each). The germline CDR1 and CDR2 sequences are SGHRS and YFSETQ. The CDR3 totals 15 residues. The V end lost 4 bases, the J end lost 7 bases, and 18 bases lay between the germline ends. The CDR3: CASSIPGPLGNEQFF. DNA for the CDR3: TGCGCCAGCAGCATCCCGGGACCCTTGGGTAATGAGCAGTTCTTC. Full variable domain (outside the CDR3, taken from reference TRBV5-1 and TRBJ2-1): KAGVTQTPRYLIKTRGQQVTLSCSPISGHRSVSWYQQTPGQGLQFLFEYFSETQRNKGNFPGRFSGRQFSNSRSEMNVSTLELGDSALYLCASSIPGPLGNEQFFGPGTRLTVL.